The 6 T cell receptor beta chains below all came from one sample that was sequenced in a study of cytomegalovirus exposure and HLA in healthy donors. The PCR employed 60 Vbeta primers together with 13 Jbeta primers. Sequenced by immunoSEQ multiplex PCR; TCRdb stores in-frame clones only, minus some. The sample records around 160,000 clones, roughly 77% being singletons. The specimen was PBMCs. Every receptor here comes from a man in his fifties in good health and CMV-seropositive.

This CDR3 reads CASSLGQGALRVEQYF. The CDR3 DNA is TGTGCCAGCAGCCTCGGCCAGGGGGCGCTTAGGGTGGAGCAGTACTTC. V and J are TRBV13 and TRBJ2-7; TRBD1 matches 8 bases. After removal of 5 bases from V and 7 bases from J, the junction contained 16 bases not matched to a gene. The length of the CDR3 is 16 residues. The germline gives CDR1 PRHDT, CDR2 FYEKMQ (reference sequence).

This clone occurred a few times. The CDR3 DNA follows: TGTGCCAGCAGTCTAAGTATGAACACTGAAGCTTTCTTT. Translation: CASSLSMNTEAFF. This sequence joins TRBV5-4 and TRBJ1-1; no clear D gene. Trimming left V 5 bases short and J 0 bases short, with 8 bases between. CDR1 and CDR2 from the germline V gene are SGHNT and YYREEE (reference sequence). CDR3 size: 13 residues.

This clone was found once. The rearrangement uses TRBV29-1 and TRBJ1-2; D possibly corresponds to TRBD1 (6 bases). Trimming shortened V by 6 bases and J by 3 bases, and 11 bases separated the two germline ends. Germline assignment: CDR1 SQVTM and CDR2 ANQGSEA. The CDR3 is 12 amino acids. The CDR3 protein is CSVVRGDYGYTF. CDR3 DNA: TGCAGCGTCGTCAGGGGCGACTATGGCTACACCTTC.

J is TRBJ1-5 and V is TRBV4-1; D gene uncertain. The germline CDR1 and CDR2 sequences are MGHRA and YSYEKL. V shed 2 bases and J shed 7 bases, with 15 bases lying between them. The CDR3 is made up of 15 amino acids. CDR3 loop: CASSQTSGGLQPQHF. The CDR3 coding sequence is TGCGCCAGCAGCCAAACTTCCGGCGGGCTCCAGCCCCAGCATTTT.

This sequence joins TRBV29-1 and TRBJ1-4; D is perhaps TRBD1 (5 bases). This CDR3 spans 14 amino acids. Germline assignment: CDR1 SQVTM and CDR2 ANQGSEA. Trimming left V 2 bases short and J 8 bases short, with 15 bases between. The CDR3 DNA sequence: TGCAGCGTTGAAAGCGCAAGGGGCCCCGAAAAACTGTTTTTT. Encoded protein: CSVESARGPEKLFF. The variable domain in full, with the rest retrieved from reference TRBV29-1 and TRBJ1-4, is SAVISQKPSRDICQRGTSLTIQCQVDSQVTMMFWYRQQPGQSLTLIATANQGSEATYESGFVIDKFPISRPNLTFSTLTVSNMSPEDSSIYLCSVESARGPEKLFFGSGTQLSVL.

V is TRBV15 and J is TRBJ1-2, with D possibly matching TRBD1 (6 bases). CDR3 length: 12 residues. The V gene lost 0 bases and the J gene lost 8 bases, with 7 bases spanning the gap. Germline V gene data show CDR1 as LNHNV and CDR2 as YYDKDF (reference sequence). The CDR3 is CATSRDRGGYTF. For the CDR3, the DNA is TGTGCCACCAGCAGAGACAGGGGCGGCTACACCTTC.